The 5 T cell receptor beta chains in this list originate from one sample, sequenced in a study of blood T cell repertoires in COVID-19. Sequencing was performed with immunoSEQ multiplex PCR; in TCRdb, only in-frame clones are kept and a portion is missing. Of approximately 140,000 clones listed, 70% to 90% were seen once; the top ten hold roughly 8%. The sequenced material came from peripheral blood. All receptors come from a woman aged 60-75 years with COVID-19, enrolled during active disease.

This clone was seen once. The chain is built from TRBV19 and TRBJ2-2, with D possibly matching TRBD2 (6 bases). Looked up from germline, CDR1 is LNHDA and CDR2 is SQIVND (reference sequence). The CDR3 extends over 15 amino acids. Trimming cost V 2 bases and J 3 bases, with 10 bases left between them. The CDR3: CASSIRDFHTGELFF. DNA for the CDR3: TGTGCCAGTAGTATAAGGGACTTCCACACCGGGGAGCTGTTTTTT.

This clone appeared a single time. The chain is built from TRBV7-9 and TRBJ2-3; TRBD1 matches at 7 bases. The CDR3 consists of 14 residues. After removal of 3 bases from V and 6 bases from J, the junction contained 6 bases not matched to a gene. The germline V gene encodes CDR1 SEHNR and CDR2 FQNEAQ (reference sequence). CDR3 DNA: TGTGCCAGCAGCTTCGTACAGGGGAAGGATACGCAGTATTTT. The encoded protein is CASSFVQGKDTQYF.

The rearrangement joins TRBV9 to TRBJ2-1; 8 positions match TRBD1. Germline V gene sequence: CDR1 SGDLS, CDR2 YYNGEE. The J segment lost 1 base and the V segment lost 0 bases, leaving 0 bases of the junction unmatched. The CDR3 has 15 amino acids. CDR3 coding DNA: TGTGCCAGCAGCGTAGGACAGGGGTCCTACAATGAGCAGTTCTTC. It yields the protein CASSVGQGSYNEQFF.

The J gene is TRBJ1-1, the V gene TRBV11-3, with D possibly matching TRBD1 (5 bases). The V and J ends lost 5 bases and 2 bases respectively, with 18 bases between them. Germline assignment: CDR1 SGHNT and CDR2 YENEEA. This CDR3 has 16 amino acids. The CDR3 loop is CASSPSQGVGNTEAFF. The CDR3 coding sequence is TGTGCCAGCAGCCCTTCCCAGGGTGTCGGAAACACTGAAGCTTTCTTT. Full variable domain (missing parts from reference TRBV11-3 and TRBJ1-1): EAGVVQSPRYKIIEKKQPVAFWCNPISGHNTLYWYLQNLGQGPELLIRYENEEAVDDSQLPKDRFSAERLKGVDSTLKIQPAELGDSAVYLCASSPSQGVGNTEAFFGQGTRLTVV.

The chain is built from TRBV19 and TRBJ2-5; the match to TRBD2 covers 11 bases. CDR3 length equals 14 residues. Looked up from germline, CDR1 is LNHDA and CDR2 is SQIVND (reference sequence). V was pared by 7 bases and J by 4 bases, with 5 bases of the junction left unmatched. CDR3 DNA sequence: TGTGCCAGTAATAGCGGGGGGGCCGGAGAGACCCAGTACTTC. Translated: CASNSGGAGETQYF.